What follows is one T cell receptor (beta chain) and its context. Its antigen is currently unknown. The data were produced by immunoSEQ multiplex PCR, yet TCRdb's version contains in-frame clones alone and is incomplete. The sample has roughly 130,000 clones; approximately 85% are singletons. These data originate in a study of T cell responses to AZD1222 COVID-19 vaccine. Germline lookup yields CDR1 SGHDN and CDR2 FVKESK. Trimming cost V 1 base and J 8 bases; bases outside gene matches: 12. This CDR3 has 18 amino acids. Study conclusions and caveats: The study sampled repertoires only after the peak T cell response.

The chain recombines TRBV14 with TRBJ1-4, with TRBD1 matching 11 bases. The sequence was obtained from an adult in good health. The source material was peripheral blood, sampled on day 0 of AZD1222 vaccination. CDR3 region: CASSQAFADRGLGEKLFF. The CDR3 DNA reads TGTGCCAGCAGCCAAGCATTTGCGGACAGGGGGCTAGGGGAAAAACTGTTTTTT.